One sample yielded the 25 T cell receptor beta chains listed below, sequenced in a study of cytomegalovirus exposure and HLA in healthy donors. The table came from immunoSEQ multiplex PCR; TCRdb's copy has only in-frame clones and leaves some out. The sample shows tens of thousands of clones, roughly 93% of them seen only once. Input material: PBMCs. These receptors all come from a man in his thirties or forties in good health and CMV-seronegative.

This chain uses TRBV5-1 with TRBJ1-2; possibly TRBD1 for D (6 bases). CDR1 and CDR2 (germline): SGHRS, YFSETQ. The CDR3 runs 15 residues. Trimming cost V 4 bases and J 7 bases, with 20 bases left between them. DNA of the CDR3: TGCGCCAGCAGCGTGGACAGCCATCCTGCAGGTGGCTACACCTTC. Translating it yields CASSVDSHPAGGYTF.

The J gene is TRBJ2-5, the V gene TRBV25-1, with 8 bases aligning to TRBD1. V lost 9 bases to trimming and J lost 5 bases; unmatched junction nucleotides: 8. Germline V gene sequence: CDR1 MGHDK, CDR2 SYGVNS. CDR3 size: 13 residues. This CDR3 reads CASAQDRVETQYF. The CDR3 nucleotides read TGTGCCAGTGCCCAGGACAGGGTTGAGACCCAGTACTTC. Using reference TRBV25-1 and TRBJ2-5 for the parts outside the CDR3, the full variable domain is EADIYQTPRYLVIGTGKKITLECSQTMGHDKMYWYQQDPGMELHLIHYSYGVNSTEKGDLSSESTVSRIRTEHFPLTLESARPSHTSQYLCASAQDRVETQYFGPGTRLLVL.

The chain uses TRBV9 and TRBJ1-1; D may be TRBD1 (6 bases). Trimming took off 2 bases at V and 4 bases at J, with 15 bases between the two ends. This CDR3 region has 15 residues. CDR1 is SGDLS and CDR2 is YYNGEE in the germline V gene. The CDR3 reads CASSVLSPRGTEAFF. Here the CDR3 DNA reads TGTGCCAGCAGCGTCCTCAGCCCCAGGGGCACTGAAGCTTTCTTT.

J is TRBJ2-7 and V is TRBV28; D is possibly TRBD1 (6 bases). CDR1 and CDR2 (germline): MDHEN, SYDVKM. Deletions cut 5 bases from V and 2 bases from J, with 13 bases between. The CDR3 sequence is 14 residues long. CDR3 amino acids: CASSKRTATYEQYF. The DNA for the CDR3 is TGTGCCAGCAGTAAACGGACAGCGACCTACGAGCAGTACTTC.

The gene calls are TRBV7-9 and TRBJ1-3, with 8 positions matching TRBD1. Germline values: CDR1 SEHNR, CDR2 FQNEAQ (reference sequence). V gave up 6 bases and J gave up 0 bases; unmatched junction bases: 4. The CDR3 contains 15 residues. DNA for the CDR3: TGTGCCAGCAGACAGGACAGGGTCTCTGGAAACACCATATATTTT. It specifies CASRQDRVSGNTIYF.

V gene TRBV11-2 combines with J gene TRBJ2-7; 10 nucleotides line up with TRBD2. The CDR3 totals 17 residues. The V gene's germline CDR1 is SGHAT and CDR2 FQNNGV. The J segment lost 3 bases and the V segment lost 1 base, leaving 9 bases of the junction unmatched. Here the CDR3 reads CASSLGPGLAAYYEQYF. The CDR3 DNA is TGTGCCAGCAGCTTAGGCCCCGGACTAGCGGCTTACTACGAGCAGTACTTC.

Only one count was recorded for this clone. The chain is built from TRBV19 and TRBJ1-2; maybe TRBD1 (6 bases). Per the germline V gene, CDR1 is LNHDA and CDR2 is SQIVND (reference sequence). The CDR3 sequence is 12 residues long. Trimming cost V 8 bases and J 8 bases, with 15 bases left between them. The CDR3 loop reads CASGTLGGGYTF. CDR3 nucleotides: TGTGCCAGTGGAACTCTAGGGGGAGGCTACACCTTC.

This chain uses TRBV6-6 with TRBJ2-7, with 12 bases lining up with TRBD2. V shed 7 bases, J shed 1 base, and the junction held 5 bases outside the gene matches. Germline assignment: CDR1 MNHNY and CDR2 SVGAGI (reference sequence). The CDR3 spans 15 residues. The CDR3 coding sequence is TGTGCCAGCACCCCCGGACTAGCGGGATCCTACGAGCAGTACTTC. Its translation is CASTPGLAGSYEQYF.

V and J are TRBV27 and TRBJ2-5; perhaps TRBD2 as D (5 bases). This CDR3 has 15 residues. The germline V gene has CDR1 MNHEY and CDR2 SMNVEV (reference sequence). V shed 4 bases and J shed 5 bases, with 17 bases lying between them. The CDR3 DNA follows: TGTGCCAGCAGTTCCCAGGAGGATGGACTTGAGACCCAGTACTTC. Translation gives CASSSQEDGLETQYF.

The chain carries TRBV11-2 and TRBJ2-7, with D tentatively TRBD2 (6 bases). The CDR3 length is 14 residues. Germline V gene lookup returns CDR1 SGHAT and CDR2 FQNNGV. The germline V and J ends were trimmed by 5 bases and 6 bases, with 17 bases remaining between them. The CDR3 loop reads CASSKIAAASEQYF. The CDR3 DNA reads TGTGCCAGCAGCAAAATAGCGGCCGCCAGCGAGCAGTACTTC.

This chain uses TRBV2 with TRBJ2-1; 7 bases agree with TRBD1. Germline CDR1 is SNHLY and CDR2 is FYNNEI. J was trimmed by 7 bases and V by 7 bases; bases with no gene match: 10. The CDR3 has 14 residues. The CDR3 loop reads CASTVLTGTNEQFF. The CDR3 region has the DNA TGTGCCAGCACCGTTTTGACAGGGACGAATGAGCAGTTCTTC.

This chain connects TRBV11-1 to TRBJ2-1; tentative D call: TRBD1 (5 bases). The CDR3 runs to 15 residues. Germline V gene lookup returns CDR1 SGHAT and CDR2 FQDESV (reference sequence). With 0 bases removed from V and 8 bases from J, the gap between germline ends came to 14 bases. CDR3 in DNA: TGTGCCAGCAGCTTAGCCCACAGGCTAGTGGATGAGCAGTTCTTC. Translated, it gives CASSLAHRLVDEQFF.

The rearrangement links TRBV5-1 to TRBJ2-7, with 9 bases aligning to TRBD1. CDR1 is SGHRS, CDR2 YFSETQ, per germline. V dropped 4 bases and J dropped 3; count of bases not matched to a gene: 2. The CDR3 contains 13 residues. The CDR3 DNA reads TGCGCCAGCAGCCGGGACAGGGTCTACGAGCAGTACTTC. It specifies CASSRDRVYEQYF.

The chain joins TRBV29-1 to TRBJ1-1; D remains ambiguous. Germline V gene lookup returns CDR1 SQVTM and CDR2 ANQGSEA. This CDR3 comprises 15 residues. Trimming removed 3 bases from V and 5 bases from J, with 19 bases in between. The CDR3 sequence is CSVEISVSVGTEAFF. The DNA for the CDR3 is TGCAGCGTTGAGATAAGCGTCAGCGTTGGTACTGAAGCTTTCTTT.

The chain has TRBV19 and TRBJ2-1, with 8 bases identical to TRBD2. In germline, CDR1 is LNHDA, CDR2 SQIVND (reference sequence). The CDR3 has 18 amino acids. The junction had 14 bases not matched to a gene; V was cut back by 2 bases and J by 5 bases. As DNA, the CDR3 is TGTGCCAGTAGTATATTGAGCGGGAGATTTCGTGAGGACAATGAGCAGTTCTTC. Its protein is CASSILSGRFREDNEQFF.

The chain employs TRBV6-5 and TRBJ1-2; 7 nucleotides line up with TRBD1. CDR3 length: 13 residues. After removal of 6 bases from V and 5 bases from J, the junction contained 6 bases not matched to a gene. CDR1 is MNHEY and CDR2 is SVGAGI in the germline V gene. The CDR3 loop is CASSTRGLYGYTF. CDR3 nucleotides: TGTGCCAGCAGCACCAGGGGGTTGTATGGCTACACCTTC.

This clone was seen a single time. This chain links TRBV6-5 with TRBJ1-2; D uncertain. The CDR3 has 14 residues. V was clipped by 4 bases and J by 2 bases, with 11 bases between them. Germline V gene data show CDR1 as MNHEY and CDR2 as SVGAGI. The CDR3 region is CASSSVRGNYGYTF. In nucleotides, the CDR3 is TGTGCCAGCAGTTCCGTCCGGGGAAACTATGGCTACACCTTC.

The gene calls are TRBV28 and TRBJ2-7; the D gene is possibly TRBD2 (6 bases). The V end lost 5 bases, the J end lost 0 bases, and 11 bases lay between the germline ends. CDR3 length: 14 residues. Germline assignment: CDR1 MDHEN and CDR2 SYDVKM. CDR3 nucleotides: TGTGCCAGCAGTCAGGGAGGATCCTCCTACGAGCAGTACTTC. Translating it yields CASSQGGSSYEQYF. The whole variable domain, filled in from reference TRBV28 and TRBJ2-7, reads DVKVTQSSRYLVKRTGEKVFLECVQDMDHENMFWYRQDPGLGLRLIYFSYDVKMKEKGDIPEGYSVSREKKERFSLILESASTNQTSMYLCASSQGGSSYEQYFGPGTRLTVT.

The chain is built from TRBV5-1 and TRBJ2-1; perhaps TRBD1 as D (7 bases). The CDR3 loop spans 15 amino acids. CDR1 is SGHRS, CDR2 YFSETQ, per germline. Trimming removed 7 bases at V and 7 bases at J, with 21 bases between. The CDR3 coding sequence is TGCGCCAGCTTCGAGACAGGGCTAGGGGGGAATGAGCAGTTCTTC. It codes for CASFETGLGGNEQFF.

This clone was seen only once. V gene TRBV28 combines with J gene TRBJ1-4; D is uncertain. The V gene lost 1 base and the J gene lost 8 bases, with 8 bases spanning the gap. In germline, CDR1 is MDHEN, CDR2 SYDVKM. This CDR3 region has 13 residues. Written as DNA, the CDR3 is TGTGCCAGCAGTTTATCCCTAAAGGAAAAACTGTTTTTT. Its translation: CASSLSLKEKLFF.

The J gene is TRBJ2-1, the V gene TRBV7-2; a weak D match, TRBD2 (5 bases). CDR3 length: 16 residues. With 4 bases removed from V and 7 bases from J, the gap between germline ends came to 20 bases. Per germline, CDR1 SGHTA and CDR2 FQGNSA. CDR3 region: CASSSELSIPGNEQFF. In nucleotides, the CDR3 is TGTGCCAGCAGCTCTGAATTGTCCATCCCGGGGAATGAGCAGTTCTTC.

This chain links TRBV5-1 with TRBJ2-7; maybe TRBD1 (6 bases). V lost 2 bases and J lost 5, with 14 bases in between. The CDR3 consists of 14 residues. Germline V gives CDR1 SGHRS, CDR2 YFSETQ. CDR3 coding DNA: TGCGCCAGCAGCTTCCGGGACATCAATGACGAGCAGTACTTC. Translating gives CASSFRDINDEQYF.

The chain carries TRBV28 and TRBJ2-2; 7 nucleotides match TRBD1. The CDR3 extends over 16 amino acids. V was clipped by 3 bases and J by 3 bases; unmatched bases: 7. Per the germline V gene, CDR1 is MDHEN and CDR2 is SYDVKM. In nucleotides, the CDR3 is TGTGCCAGCAGTTTGATTACAGGGGTTTACACCGGGGAGCTGTTTTTT. Its protein is CASSLITGVYTGELFF.

A note on this clone: Since no conserved phenylalanine or tryptophan closes the CDR3, a read error is the likely cause. It is unclear where the CDR3 begins or ends on the DNA, so no DNA is shown, and the CDR3 is as TCRdb lists it. The J gene is TRBJ1-1, the V gene TRBV9; the D segment call TRBD1 is taken from the table without a DNA check. Germline values: CDR1 SGDLS, CDR2 YYNGEE. Termini included, the CDR3 measures 17 amino acids. CDR3 loop: CASSGPHDSGLGTPEIS.

V gene TRBV2 combines with J gene TRBJ2-7; weak D call: TRBD1 (5 bases). Trimming cost V 6 bases and J 5 bases, with 11 bases left between them. Looked up from germline, CDR1 is SNHLY and CDR2 is FYNNEI. The CDR3 sequence is 12 residues long. The CDR3 here is CASRTDSNEQYF. CDR3 DNA sequence: TGTGCCAGCAGGACAGATTCTAACGAGCAGTACTTC.